This T cell receptor beta chain was recorded in a study of T cells in Graves' hyperthyroidism and ophthalmopathy. There were TCR beta CDR3 regions amplified from RNA transcripts. When the TCR CDR3 underwent first-round RT-PCR, the HTBI primer set was used. TCRdb called the multiplex PCR reads again in MiXCR, with one record for every CDR3 protein. The table lists approximately 420,000 distinct CDR3 sequences, approximately 14% of them singletons, with 5.3% in the top ten. V was shortened by 1 base and J by 2 bases, with 9 bases between the two germline ends. The CDR3 spans 14 residues. CDR1 SGHTA and CDR2 FQGNSA come from the germline V gene.

The chain employs TRBV7-2 and TRBJ2-7; no clear D. Sequenced sample: blood. The source of this sequence is a woman aged 18-30 years with Graves' hyperthyroidism. The CDR3 loop is CASSLVGNTYEQYF. The CDR3 DNA follows: TGTGCCAGCAGCTTAGTGGGGAACACCTACGAGCAGTACTTC. The full variable domain, its missing parts supplied by reference TRBV7-2 and TRBJ2-7, is GAGVSQSPSNKVTEKGKDVELRCDPISGHTALYWYRQSLGQGLEFLIYFQGNSAPDKSGLPSDRFSAERTGGSVSTLTIQRTQQEDSAVYLCASSLVGNTYEQYFGPGTRLTVT.